This T cell receptor beta chain stems from a study of shared T cell receptors in the human thymus (dated by TCRdb to about 2021). Broadly, across the study: The study examined how the human thymus generates shared, self-reactive T-cell receptor alpha chains.

Of note for this clone: No cognate antigen has been identified for it. No much larger clonotype is one base removed from it; base qualities were not supplied.

Libraries were built with the immunoSEQ multiplex PCR assay. TCRdb holds this immuneACCESS table with in-frame rearrangements only. Some clones are missing; in checked studies, unresolved V genes explain under half, and the rest has no known cause. In this sample the table shows about 400,000 clones, approximately 95% of which occur a single time. The top ten clonotypes cover roughly 0.02% of the sample. The germline V gene sets CDR1 to SGHRS and CDR2 to YFSETQ. After removal of 6 bases from V and 3 bases from J, the junction retains 10 bases not matched to a gene. Its CDR3 holds 15 amino acids, cysteine through phenylalanine. The retained sequence is limited to the CDR3, 45 bases, with the frame set at the first base.

The sequencing sample was made of thymocytes. The chain was built from TRBV5-1 and TRBJ2-3; 7 bases in the middle match TRBD1. This TCR was recovered from a human donor. The CDR3 here reads CASIPTAGGTDTQYF. The nucleotides read TGCGCCAGCATCCCTACCGCAGGGGGAACAGATACGCAGTATTTT.